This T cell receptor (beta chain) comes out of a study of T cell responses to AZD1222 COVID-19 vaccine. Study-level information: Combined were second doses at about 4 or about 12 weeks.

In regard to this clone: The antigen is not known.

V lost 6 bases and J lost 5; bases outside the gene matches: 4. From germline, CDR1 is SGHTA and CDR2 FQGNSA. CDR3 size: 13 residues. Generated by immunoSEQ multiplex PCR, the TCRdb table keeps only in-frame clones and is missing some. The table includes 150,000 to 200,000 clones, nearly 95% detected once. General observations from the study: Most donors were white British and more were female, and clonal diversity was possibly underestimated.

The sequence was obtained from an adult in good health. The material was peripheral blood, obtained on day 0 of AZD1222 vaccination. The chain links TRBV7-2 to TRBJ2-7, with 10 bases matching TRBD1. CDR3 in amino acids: CASRRQGANEQYF. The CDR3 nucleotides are TGTGCCAGCAGGCGACAGGGGGCCAACGAGCAGTACTTC.